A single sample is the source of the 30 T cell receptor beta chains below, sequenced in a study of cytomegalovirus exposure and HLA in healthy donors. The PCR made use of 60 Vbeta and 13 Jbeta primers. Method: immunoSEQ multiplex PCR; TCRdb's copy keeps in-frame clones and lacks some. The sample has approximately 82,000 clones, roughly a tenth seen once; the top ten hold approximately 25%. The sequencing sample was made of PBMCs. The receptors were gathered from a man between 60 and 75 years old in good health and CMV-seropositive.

CDR3 sequence reads: CASSIEGAGDTQYF. The CDR3 nucleotides read TGTGCCAGTAGTATTGAAGGGGCCGGAGATACGCAGTATTTT. The chain links TRBV19 to TRBJ2-3; weak D call: TRBD1 (5 bases). This CDR3 is 14 amino acids long. Germline CDR1 LNHDA, CDR2 SQIVND (reference sequence). Trimming removed 3 bases at V and 5 bases at J, with 12 bases between. The complete variable domain, with remaining parts taken from reference TRBV19 and TRBJ2-3, reads DGGITQSPKYLFRKEGQNVTLSCEQNLNHDAMYWYRQDPGQGLRLIYYSQIVNDFQKGDIAEGYSVSREKKESFPLTVTSAQKNPTAFYLCASSIEGAGDTQYFGPGTRLTVL.

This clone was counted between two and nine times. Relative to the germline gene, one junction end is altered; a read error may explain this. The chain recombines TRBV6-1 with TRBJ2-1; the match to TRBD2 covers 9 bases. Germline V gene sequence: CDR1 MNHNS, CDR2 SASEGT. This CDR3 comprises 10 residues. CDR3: CVAGDNEQFF. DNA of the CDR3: TGCGTAGCGGGGGACAATGAGCAGTTCTTC.

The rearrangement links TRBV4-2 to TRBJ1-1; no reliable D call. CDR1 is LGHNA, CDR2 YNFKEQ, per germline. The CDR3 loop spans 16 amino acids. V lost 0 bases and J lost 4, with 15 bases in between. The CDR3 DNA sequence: TGTGCCAGCAGCCAAGACCCCGCCGAGGGAGTCACTGAAGCTTTCTTT. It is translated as CASSQDPAEGVTEAFF.

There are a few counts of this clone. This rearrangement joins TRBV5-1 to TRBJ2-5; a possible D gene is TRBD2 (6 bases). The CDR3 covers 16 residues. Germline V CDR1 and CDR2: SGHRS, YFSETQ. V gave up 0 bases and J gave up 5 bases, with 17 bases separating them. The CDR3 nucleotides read TGCGCCAGCAGCTTGGCCGTCTTCGGGGGTGCCGAGACCCAGTACTTC. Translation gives CASSLAVFGGAETQYF.

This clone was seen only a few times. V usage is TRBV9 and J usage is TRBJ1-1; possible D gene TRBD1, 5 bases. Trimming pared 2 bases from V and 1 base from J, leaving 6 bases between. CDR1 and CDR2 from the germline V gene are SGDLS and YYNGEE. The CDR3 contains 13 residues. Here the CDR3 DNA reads TGTGCCAGCAGCGTGGGGCGGAACACTGAAGCTTTCTTT. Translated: CASSVGRNTEAFF.

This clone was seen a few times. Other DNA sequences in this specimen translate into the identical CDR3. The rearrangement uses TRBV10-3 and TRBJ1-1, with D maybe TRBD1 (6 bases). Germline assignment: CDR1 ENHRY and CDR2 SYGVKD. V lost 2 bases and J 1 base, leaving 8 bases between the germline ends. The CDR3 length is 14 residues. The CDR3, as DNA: TGTGCCATCAGTGAGGGACAGCCGAACACTGAAGCTTTCTTT. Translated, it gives CAISEGQPNTEAFF.

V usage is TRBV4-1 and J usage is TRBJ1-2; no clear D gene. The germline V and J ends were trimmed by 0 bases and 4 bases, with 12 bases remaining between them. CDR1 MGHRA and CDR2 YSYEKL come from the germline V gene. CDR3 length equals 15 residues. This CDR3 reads CASSQEYGLGYGYTF. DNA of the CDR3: TGCGCCAGCAGCCAAGAATACGGGTTGGGCTATGGCTACACCTTC.

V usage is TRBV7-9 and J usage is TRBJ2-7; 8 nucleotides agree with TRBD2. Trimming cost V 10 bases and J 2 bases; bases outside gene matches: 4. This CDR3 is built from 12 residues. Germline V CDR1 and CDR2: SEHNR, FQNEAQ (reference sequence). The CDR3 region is CATSGRTYEQYF. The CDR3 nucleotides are TGTGCCACGAGCGGGAGAACCTACGAGCAGTACTTC.

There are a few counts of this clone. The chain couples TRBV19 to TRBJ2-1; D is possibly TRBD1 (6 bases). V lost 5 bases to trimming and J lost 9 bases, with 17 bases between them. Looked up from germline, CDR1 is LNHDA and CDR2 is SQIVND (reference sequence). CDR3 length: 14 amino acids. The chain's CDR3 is CASSALWGLGEQFF. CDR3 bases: TGTGCCAGTAGTGCCCTCTGGGGGCTGGGTGAGCAGTTCTTC.

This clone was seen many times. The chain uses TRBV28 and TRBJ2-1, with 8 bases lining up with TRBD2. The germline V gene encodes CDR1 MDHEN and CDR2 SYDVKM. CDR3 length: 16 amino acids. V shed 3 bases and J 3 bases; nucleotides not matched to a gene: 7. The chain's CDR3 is CASSFLSGGLYNEQFF. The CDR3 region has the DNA TGTGCCAGCAGTTTTTTGAGCGGGGGCCTCTACAATGAGCAGTTCTTC.

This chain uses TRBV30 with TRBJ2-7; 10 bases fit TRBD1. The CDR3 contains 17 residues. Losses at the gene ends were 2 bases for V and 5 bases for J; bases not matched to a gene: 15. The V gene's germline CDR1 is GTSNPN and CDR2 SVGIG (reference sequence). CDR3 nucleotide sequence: TGTGCCTGGAGTTCGTTACCATCCGGGACAGGGGCCCACGAGCAGTACTTC. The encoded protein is CAWSSLPSGTGAHEQYF.

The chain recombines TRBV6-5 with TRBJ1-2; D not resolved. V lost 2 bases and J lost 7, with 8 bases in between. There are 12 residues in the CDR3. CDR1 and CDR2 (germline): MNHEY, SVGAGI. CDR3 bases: TGTGCCAGCAGTTACCTTTTGAGTGGCTACACCTTC. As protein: CASSYLLSGYTF.

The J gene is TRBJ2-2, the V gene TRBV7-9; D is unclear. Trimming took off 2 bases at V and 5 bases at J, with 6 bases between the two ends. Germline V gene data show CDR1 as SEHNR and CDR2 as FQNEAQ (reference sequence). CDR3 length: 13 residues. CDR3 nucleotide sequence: TGTGCCAGCAGCTTAATTGAGACCGGGGAGCTGTTTTTT. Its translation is CASSLIETGELFF.

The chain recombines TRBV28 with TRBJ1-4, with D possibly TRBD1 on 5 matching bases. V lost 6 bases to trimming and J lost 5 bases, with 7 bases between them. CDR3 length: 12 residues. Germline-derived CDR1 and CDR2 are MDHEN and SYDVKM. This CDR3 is CASRTANEKLFF. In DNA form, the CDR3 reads TGTGCCAGCAGGACAGCCAATGAAAAACTGTTTTTT.

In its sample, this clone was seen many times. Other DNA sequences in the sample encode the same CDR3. Here the CDR3 reads CASSFLAGTDTQYF. For the CDR3, the DNA is TGTGCCAGCAGTTTCCTAGCGGGCACAGATACGCAGTATTTT. This rearrangement joins TRBV28 to TRBJ2-3; 7 bases line up with TRBD2. V lost 3 bases to trimming and J lost 1 base; unmatched junction nucleotides: 1. CDR1 is MDHEN and CDR2 is SYDVKM in the germline V gene. The CDR3 is made up of 14 amino acids.

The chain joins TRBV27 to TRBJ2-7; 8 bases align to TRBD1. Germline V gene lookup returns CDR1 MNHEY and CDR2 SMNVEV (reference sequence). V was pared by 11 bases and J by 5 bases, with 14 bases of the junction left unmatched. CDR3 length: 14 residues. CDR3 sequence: CAGGSRTGRDEQYF. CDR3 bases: TGTGCCGGGGGGTCTAGGACAGGGCGCGACGAGCAGTACTTC.

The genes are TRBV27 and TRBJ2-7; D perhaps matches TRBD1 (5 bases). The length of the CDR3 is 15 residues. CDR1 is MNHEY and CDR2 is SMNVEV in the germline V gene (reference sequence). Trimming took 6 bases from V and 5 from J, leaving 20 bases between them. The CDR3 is CASSHFIQGPNEQYF. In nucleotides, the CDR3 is TGTGCCAGCAGCCATTTTATTCAGGGCCCTAACGAGCAGTACTTC.

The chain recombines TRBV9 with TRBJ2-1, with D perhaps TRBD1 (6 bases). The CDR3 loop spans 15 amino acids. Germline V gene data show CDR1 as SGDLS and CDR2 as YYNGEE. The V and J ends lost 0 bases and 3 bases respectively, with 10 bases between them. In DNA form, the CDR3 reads TGTGCCAGCAGCGTAGAAGGGACACGCTACAATGAGCAGTTCTTC. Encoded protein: CASSVEGTRYNEQFF.

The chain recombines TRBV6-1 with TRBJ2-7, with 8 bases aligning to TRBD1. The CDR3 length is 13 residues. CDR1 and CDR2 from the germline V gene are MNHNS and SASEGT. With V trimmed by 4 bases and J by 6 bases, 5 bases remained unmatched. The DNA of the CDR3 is TGTGCCAGCAGTGTGGACAGGGCAGGCGAGCAGTACGTC. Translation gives CASSVDRAGEQYV.

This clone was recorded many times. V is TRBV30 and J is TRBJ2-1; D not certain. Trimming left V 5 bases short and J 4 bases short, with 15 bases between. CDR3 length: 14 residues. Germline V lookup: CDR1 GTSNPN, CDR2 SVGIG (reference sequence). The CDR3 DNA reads TGTGCCTGGTCCGAACAGCCGACGTACAATGAGCAGTTCTTC. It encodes CAWSEQPTYNEQFF.

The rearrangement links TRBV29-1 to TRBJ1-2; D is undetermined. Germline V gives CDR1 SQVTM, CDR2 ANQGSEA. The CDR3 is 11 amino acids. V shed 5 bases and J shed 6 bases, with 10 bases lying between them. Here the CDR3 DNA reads TGCAGCGTTATATGGGAGGATGGCTACACCTTC. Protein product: CSVIWEDGYTF.

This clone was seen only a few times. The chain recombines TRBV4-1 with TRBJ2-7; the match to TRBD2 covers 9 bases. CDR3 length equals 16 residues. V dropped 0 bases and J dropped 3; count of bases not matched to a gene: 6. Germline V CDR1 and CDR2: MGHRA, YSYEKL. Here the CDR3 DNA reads TGCGCCAGCAGCCAAGAGAAAACTAGCGGGTTCTACGAGCAGTACTTC. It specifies CASSQEKTSGFYEQYF.

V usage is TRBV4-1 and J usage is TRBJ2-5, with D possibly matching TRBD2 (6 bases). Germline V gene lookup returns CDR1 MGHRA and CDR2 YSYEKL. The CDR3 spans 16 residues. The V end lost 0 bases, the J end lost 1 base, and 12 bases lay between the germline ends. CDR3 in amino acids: CASSQDLEGFQETQYF. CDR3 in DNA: TGCGCCAGCAGCCAAGATCTGGAGGGCTTCCAAGAGACCCAGTACTTC.

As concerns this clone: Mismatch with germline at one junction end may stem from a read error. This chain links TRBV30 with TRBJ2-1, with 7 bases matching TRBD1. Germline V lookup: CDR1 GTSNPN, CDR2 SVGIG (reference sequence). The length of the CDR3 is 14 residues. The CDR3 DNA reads TGTGCCTGGAATACAGGGGTCTCCTACAATGAGCAATTCTTC. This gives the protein CAWNTGVSYNEQFF.

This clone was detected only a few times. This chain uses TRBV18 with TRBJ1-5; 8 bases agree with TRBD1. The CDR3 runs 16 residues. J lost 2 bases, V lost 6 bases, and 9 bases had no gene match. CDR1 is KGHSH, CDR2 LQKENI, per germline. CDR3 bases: TGTGCCAGCTCGCCCGACAGGGGTCAGGGCAATCAGCCCCAGCATTTT. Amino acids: CASSPDRGQGNQPQHF.

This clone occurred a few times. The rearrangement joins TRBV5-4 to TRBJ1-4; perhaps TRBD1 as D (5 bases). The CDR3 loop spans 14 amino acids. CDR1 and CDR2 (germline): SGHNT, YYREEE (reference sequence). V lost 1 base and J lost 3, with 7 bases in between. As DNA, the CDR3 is TGTGCCAGCAGCTTGTGGGGGGCTAATGAAAAACTGTTTTTT. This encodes CASSLWGANEKLFF.

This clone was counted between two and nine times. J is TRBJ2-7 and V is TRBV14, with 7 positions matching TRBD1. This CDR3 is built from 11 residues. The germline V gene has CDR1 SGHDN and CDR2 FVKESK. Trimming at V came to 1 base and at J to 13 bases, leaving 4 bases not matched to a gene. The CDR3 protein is CASSQGDSVYF. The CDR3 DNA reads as TGTGCCAGCAGCCAAGGGGACAGTGTCTACTTC.

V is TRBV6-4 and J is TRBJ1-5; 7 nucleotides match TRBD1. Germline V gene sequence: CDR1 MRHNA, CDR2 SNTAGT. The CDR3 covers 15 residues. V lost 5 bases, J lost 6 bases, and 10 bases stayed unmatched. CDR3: CASSQQGLEGQPQHF. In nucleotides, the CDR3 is TGTGCCAGCAGTCAACAGGGGTTAGAGGGTCAGCCCCAGCATTTT.

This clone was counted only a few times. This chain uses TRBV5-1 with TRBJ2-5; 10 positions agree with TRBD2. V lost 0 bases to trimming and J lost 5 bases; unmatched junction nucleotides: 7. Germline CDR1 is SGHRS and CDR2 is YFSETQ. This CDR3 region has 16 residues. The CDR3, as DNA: TGCGCCAGCAGCTTGGCCAGCGGGGGGGCCACGGAGACCCAGTACTTC. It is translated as CASSLASGGATETQYF.

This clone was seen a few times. CDR3 sequence reads: CATSTPLAGGPDTQYF. The CDR3 DNA is TGTGCCACCAGCACCCCCCTGGCGGGAGGGCCAGATACGCAGTATTTT. The chain recombines TRBV15 with TRBJ2-3; 9 nucleotides agree with TRBD2. CDR3 length: 16 residues. Germline trimming cut 4 bases from V and 4 bases from J; bases unmatched to any gene: 9. Germline V gene lookup returns CDR1 LNHNV and CDR2 YYDKDF (reference sequence).